This T cell receptor (beta chain) appears in the sequencing data of a study of blood T cells in healthy people across ages. Germline CDR1 MDHEN, CDR2 SYDVKM. The ends were cut back, 3 bases at V and 4 bases at J, with 16 bases in the middle. The length of the CDR3 is 16 residues. Next came a second PCR, run for about 7 to 11 cycles, which used a sample-barcoded 5' primer along with a J-beta primer mix. TCRdb reprocessed the 5' RACE reads with MiXCR, giving one entry per CDR3 protein. The profile shows some 1.1 million distinct CDR3 sequences, more than 30% of them singletons. This clonotype was counted between two and nine times.

This sequence originates from a man aged 18 to 29 in good health. Sequencing was done on a sample of blood. The chain is built from TRBV28 and TRBJ2-1; D possibly matches TRBD1 or TRBD2 (6 bases each). CDR3: CASSFGSGARYNEQFF. The CDR3 DNA is TGTGCCAGCAGTTTTGGCTCGGGGGCGCGGTACAATGAGCAGTTCTTC.